The present TCR beta chain was sequenced within a study of cytomegalovirus exposure and HLA in healthy donors. The CDR3 has 17 amino acids. The V end was cut by 0 bases, the J end by 2 bases, with 19 bases between. CDR1 and CDR2 (germline): SQVTM, ANQGSEA. Primers for the PCR totalled 60 Vbeta and 13 Jbeta. TCRdb's copy holds only in-frame clones and misses some; the assay was immunoSEQ multiplex PCR. The sample includes about 86,000 clones, just over 70% of them seen just once. The sample taken for sequencing was PBMCs. The receptor was derived from a man aged 60 to 75 in good health and CMV-seronegative. The chain carries TRBV29-1 and TRBJ1-2, with a possible D match to TRBD1 (6 bases). The CDR3 loop is CSVEDFRQGGGNYGYTF. CDR3 DNA: TGCAGCGTTGAAGATTTCCGCCAGGGAGGGGGGAACTATGGCTACACCTTC.